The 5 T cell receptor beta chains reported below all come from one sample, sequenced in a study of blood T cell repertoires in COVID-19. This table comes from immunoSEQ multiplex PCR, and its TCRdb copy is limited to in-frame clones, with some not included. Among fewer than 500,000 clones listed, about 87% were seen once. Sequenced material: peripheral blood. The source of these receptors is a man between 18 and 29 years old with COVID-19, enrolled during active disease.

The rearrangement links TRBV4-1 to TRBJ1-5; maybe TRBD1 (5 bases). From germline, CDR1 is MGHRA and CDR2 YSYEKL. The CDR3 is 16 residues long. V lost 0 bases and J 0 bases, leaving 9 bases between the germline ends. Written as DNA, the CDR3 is TGCGCCAGCAGCCAAGAGAGACAGTATAGCAATCAGCCCCAGCATTTT. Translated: CASSQERQYSNQPQHF.

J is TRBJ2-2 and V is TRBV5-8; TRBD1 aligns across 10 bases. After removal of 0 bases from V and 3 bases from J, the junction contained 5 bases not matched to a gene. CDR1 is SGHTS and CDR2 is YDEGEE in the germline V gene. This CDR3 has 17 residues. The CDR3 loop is CASSLVFGTGDTGELFF. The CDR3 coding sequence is TGTGCCAGCAGCTTGGTGTTCGGGACAGGGGACACCGGGGAGCTGTTTTTT.

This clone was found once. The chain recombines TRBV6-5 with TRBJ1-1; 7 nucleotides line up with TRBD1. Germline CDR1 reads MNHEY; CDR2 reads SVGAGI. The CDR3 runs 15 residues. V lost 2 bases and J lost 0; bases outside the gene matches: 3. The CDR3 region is CASSYLQGLNTEAFF. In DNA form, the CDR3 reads TGTGCCAGCAGTTACCTACAGGGGTTGAACACTGAAGCTTTCTTT.

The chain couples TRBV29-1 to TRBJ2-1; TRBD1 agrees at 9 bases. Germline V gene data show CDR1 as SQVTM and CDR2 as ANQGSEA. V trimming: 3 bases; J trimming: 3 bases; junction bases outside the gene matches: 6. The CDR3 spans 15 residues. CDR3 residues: CSVDPPDRGYNEQFF. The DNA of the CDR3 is TGCAGCGTTGACCCACCGGACAGGGGCTACAATGAGCAGTTCTTC.

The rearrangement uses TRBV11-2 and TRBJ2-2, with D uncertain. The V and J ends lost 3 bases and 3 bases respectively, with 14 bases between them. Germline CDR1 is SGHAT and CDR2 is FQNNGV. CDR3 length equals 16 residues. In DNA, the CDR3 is TGTGCCAGCAGCTTCAAAACCCGTGGGCACACCGGGGAGCTGTTTTTT. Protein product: CASSFKTRGHTGELFF. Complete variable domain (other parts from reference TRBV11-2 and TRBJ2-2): EAGVAQSPRYKIIEKRQSVAFWCNPISGHATLYWYQQILGQGPKLLIQFQNNGVVDDSQLPKDRFSAERLKGVDSTLKIQPAKLEDSAVYLCASSFKTRGHTGELFFGEGSRLTVL.